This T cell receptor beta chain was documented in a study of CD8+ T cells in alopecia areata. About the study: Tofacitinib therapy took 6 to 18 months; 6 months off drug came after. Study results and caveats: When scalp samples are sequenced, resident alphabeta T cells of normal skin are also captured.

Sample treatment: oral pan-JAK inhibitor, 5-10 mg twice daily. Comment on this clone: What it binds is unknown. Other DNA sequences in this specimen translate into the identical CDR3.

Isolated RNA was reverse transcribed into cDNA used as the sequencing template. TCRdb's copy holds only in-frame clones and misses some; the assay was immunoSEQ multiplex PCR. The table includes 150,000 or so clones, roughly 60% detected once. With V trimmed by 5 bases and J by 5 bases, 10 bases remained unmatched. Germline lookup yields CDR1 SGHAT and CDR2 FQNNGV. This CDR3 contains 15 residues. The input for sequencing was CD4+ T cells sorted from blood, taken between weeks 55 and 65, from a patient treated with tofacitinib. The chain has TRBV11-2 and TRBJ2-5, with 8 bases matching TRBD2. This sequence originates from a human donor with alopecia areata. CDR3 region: CASSPIGGGRETQYF. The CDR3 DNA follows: TGTGCCAGCAGCCCTATAGGCGGGGGGCGTGAGACCCAGTACTTC.